This T cell receptor beta chain was identified in a study of blood T cell repertoires in COVID-19. Data came from immunoSEQ multiplex PCR; TCRdb stores just in-frame clones and leaves some out. The sample holds around 310,000 clones, roughly 86% seen once. V was clipped by 3 bases and J by 4 bases, with 12 bases between them. Germline V gene lookup returns CDR1 SQVTM and CDR2 ANQGSEA. There are 13 residues in the CDR3. The gene calls are TRBV29-1 and TRBJ1-2, with unresolved D. This clonotype was obtained from a woman aged 25 to 39 who had recovered from COVID-19. The sample consisted of PBMCs or T cells enriched from blood (not recorded which). CDR3 in amino acids: CSVERRLVYGYTF. CDR3 DNA sequence: TGCAGCGTTGAGAGGCGGCTTGTCTATGGCTACACCTTC. The variable domain in full, completed from reference TRBV29-1 and TRBJ1-2, reads SAVISQKPSRDICQRGTSLTIQCQVDSQVTMMFWYRQQPGQSLTLIATANQGSEATYESGFVIDKFPISRPNLTFSTLTVSNMSPEDSSIYLCSVERRLVYGYTFGSGTRLTVV.